The sequence of this T cell receptor beta chain was determined in a study of blood T cell repertoires in COVID-19. Looking at the study overall: There were acute and convalescent COVID-19 samples, and they came from the United States, Italy and Spain. PBMCs, B-cell-depleted T cells, or T cells were the source of the cDNA or gDNA that made up the material.

Original methodology: Reference gene primer amplification in the assay estimated nucleated cell counts. Repertoires were generated with immunoSEQ multiplex PCR, while TCRdb's copy carries only in-frame clones and drops some. V and J calls plus clone size are reproduced from that table; the DNA served to infer D and trimming. The data contain 100,000 or so clones, 84% of them singletons. The CDR3 is 14 residues long. The V segment lost 7 bases and the J segment 6 bases; nucleotides outside the gene matches: 11. Germline V lookup: CDR1 SNHLY, CDR2 FYNNEI. The sequenced sample was peripheral blood. The chain joins TRBV2 to TRBJ1-1; 7 nucleotides align to TRBD1. This TCR was recovered from an older man with active or convalescent COVID-19. The CDR3, as DNA: TGTGCCAGCATCGGAACAGGGGTAAGGGCTGAAGCTTTCTTT. Amino acid sequence: CASIGTGVRAEAFF.